This T cell receptor beta chain was found in a study of technical replicates of blood from a few donors. V dropped 6 bases and J dropped 7 bases, with 15 bases sitting between them. This CDR3 region has 14 residues. The V gene's germline CDR1 is MDHEN and CDR2 SYDVKM. Generated by immunoSEQ multiplex PCR, the TCRdb table keeps only in-frame clones and is missing some. This table has under 80,000 clones, roughly 89% appearing once. This chain uses TRBV28 with TRBJ1-4; TRBD1 is a possible D gene (6 bases). This clonotype was sampled from a human donor in good health. Some clones in this sample may be carry-over from other donors' samples. The sequenced sample consisted of PBMCs. The CDR3 reads CASSPTGIGEKLFF. Here the CDR3 DNA reads TGTGCCAGCAGCCCCACAGGGATTGGTGAAAAACTGTTTTTT. Drawing the rest from reference TRBV28 and TRBJ1-4, the complete variable domain is DVKVTQSSRYLVKRTGEKVFLECVQDMDHENMFWYRQDPGLGLRLIYFSYDVKMKEKGDIPEGYSVSREKKERFSLILESASTNQTSMYLCASSPTGIGEKLFFGSGTQLSVL.